Sequencing of this TCR beta chain was carried out in a study of T cells in Graves' hyperthyroidism and ophthalmopathy. Pregnant or lactating patients were excluded, as were those with uncontrolled infection or other autoimmune disease. Diagnoses used clinical symptoms, serum thyroxine and TRAb, thyroid ultrasound and orbital computed tomography. For this clonotype: Its cognate antigen is unknown.

Findings and limits, study-wide: Most thyroid-expanded clonotypes above 0.001 were also found in blood. Ophthalmopathy stood apart from stable hyperthyroidism in a 13 V-J model.

The CDR3 totals 14 residues. V was pared by 1 base and J by 3 bases, with 12 bases between. Germline lookup yields CDR1 DFQATT and CDR2 SNEGSKA (reference sequence). Using RNA transcripts as the source, TCR beta CDR3 regions were amplified. Carried out on the TCR CDR3, a first-round RT-PCR used the HTBI primer set. In TCRdb, the multiplex PCR reads were re-called with MiXCR into one record per CDR3 protein. The repertoire holds about 570,000 distinct CDR3 sequences, with 46% as singletons. The chain links TRBV20-1 to TRBJ1-2, with D unclear. Sequencing was performed on peripheral blood or thyroid tissue (not recorded which). This TCR came from an adult woman with Graves' disease, either hyperthyroidism or ophthalmopathy (not recorded which). This CDR3 is CSARVRTWDYGYTF. As DNA, the CDR3 is TGCAGTGCTAGAGTACGGACTTGGGACTATGGCTACACCTTC.